The 21 T cell receptor beta chains below come from one sample, sequenced in a study of cytomegalovirus exposure and HLA in healthy donors. Amplification used 60 Vbeta primers and 13 Jbeta primers. Profiled with immunoSEQ multiplex PCR; TCRdb holds only in-frame clones, not every one. This table has roughly 190,000 clones, over 80% appearing once. Sample: PBMCs. All receptors derive from a man aged 35 to 55 in good health and CMV-seropositive.

V gene TRBV19 combines with J gene TRBJ2-2; 9 nucleotides agree with TRBD1. The CDR3 extends over 13 amino acids. Germline lookup yields CDR1 LNHDA and CDR2 SQIVND (reference sequence). V was clipped by 9 bases and J by 4 bases; unmatched bases: 3. CDR3 protein: CASQTGGTGELFF. CDR3 in DNA: TGTGCCAGCCAGACAGGGGGCACCGGGGAGCTGTTTTTT.

CDR3: CASSGPLWGQGADTEAFF. CDR3 sequence (DNA): TGTGCCAGCAGCGGCCCACTGTGGGGACAGGGGGCAGATACTGAAGCTTTCTTT. The chain carries TRBV9 and TRBJ1-1; 12 nucleotides align to TRBD1. The germline gives CDR1 SGDLS, CDR2 YYNGEE. V dropped 3 bases and J dropped 5; count of bases not matched to a gene: 14. CDR3 length: 18 residues.

The J gene is TRBJ1-1, the V gene TRBV7-2; 8 bases fit TRBD1. Trimming at V came to 1 base and at J to 4 bases, leaving 8 bases not matched to a gene. CDR1 and CDR2 from the germline V gene are SGHTA and FQGNSA. The CDR3 covers 16 residues. CDR3 residues: CASSLDIIQGGTEAFF. DNA for the CDR3: TGTGCCAGCAGCTTAGATATTATACAGGGGGGCACTGAAGCTTTCTTT.

The chain couples TRBV5-1 to TRBJ2-1; 10 bases match TRBD2. The J segment lost 8 bases and the V segment lost 3 bases, leaving 8 bases of the junction unmatched. This CDR3 has 15 residues. Germline CDR1 is SGHRS and CDR2 is YFSETQ. The CDR3 loop reads CASSSGTSVFHEQFF. In nucleotides, the CDR3 is TGCGCCAGCAGCTCCGGGACTAGCGTTTTCCATGAGCAGTTCTTC.

This chain connects TRBV28 to TRBJ1-2; 8 nucleotides match TRBD1. Trimming took 1 base from V and 3 from J; bases not matched to a gene: 4. Per the germline V gene, CDR1 is MDHEN and CDR2 is SYDVKM. The CDR3 length is 15 residues. DNA of the CDR3: TGTGCCAGCAGTTTATCGACAGGGGTTGACTATGGCTACACCTTC. This sequence encodes CASSLSTGVDYGYTF.

The rearrangement joins TRBV7-3 to TRBJ2-3, with D unresolved. Trimming shortened V by 4 bases and J by 0 bases, and 8 bases separated the two germline ends. The CDR3 has 14 residues. Germline lookup yields CDR1 SGHTA and CDR2 FQGTGA. The CDR3 nucleotides are TGTGCCAGCAGCTCCGGTGCTAGCACAGATACGCAGTATTTT. It yields the protein CASSSGASTDTQYF.

The rearrangement links TRBV7-2 to TRBJ2-1; 7 bases line up with TRBD2. In germline, CDR1 is SGHTA, CDR2 FQGNSA. CDR3 length: 11 amino acids. The V gene end was trimmed by 4 bases and the J gene end by 14 bases; junction bases not matched to a gene: 5. The CDR3 nucleotides are TGTGCCAGCAGCTCTGGGGGGGAGGAGTTCTTC. Residues: CASSSGGEEFF.

The chain joins TRBV12-5 to TRBJ2-3; 7 bases line up with TRBD2. The V and J ends lost 5 bases and 2 bases, in that order; junction bases with no gene match: 7. Germline lookup yields CDR1 LGHNT and CDR2 FRNRAP. This CDR3 contains 15 residues. In DNA form, the CDR3 reads TGTGCTAGTGGTCCCCCCGGGACTACCACAGATACGCAGTATTTT. It is translated as CASGPPGTTTDTQYF.

The genes are TRBV5-1 and TRBJ2-7; D might be TRBD1 (9 bases). The V gene lost 1 base and the J gene lost 5 bases, with 28 bases spanning the gap. Germline CDR1 SGHRS, CDR2 YFSETQ. The CDR3 contains 19 residues. The CDR3 bases are TGCGCCAGCAGCTTGCGGGGGGGGGACAGGGTAGGGATTAAGGACGAGCAGTACTTC. Translated, it gives CASSLRGGDRVGIKDEQYF.

The chain combines TRBV2 with TRBJ1-2; D may be TRBD1 (6 bases). The V gene lost 5 bases and the J gene lost 4 bases, with 11 bases spanning the gap. This CDR3 is 13 amino acids long. Per the germline V gene, CDR1 is SNHLY and CDR2 is FYNNEI. The CDR3 DNA follows: TGTGCCAGCAGTCAGCAGGGGTCCTATGGCTACACCTTC. It specifies CASSQQGSYGYTF. Based on the CDR3 plus reference TRBV2 and TRBJ1-2, the full variable domain is EPEVTQTPSHQVTQMGQEVILRCVPISNHLYFYWYRQILGQKVEFLVSFYNNEISEKSEIFDDQFSVERPDGSNFTLKIRSTKLEDSAMYFCASSQQGSYGYTFGSGTRLTVV.

The chain combines TRBV4-2 with TRBJ2-5; D unclear. V was cut by 0 bases and J by 7 bases, with 12 bases left in between. From germline, CDR1 is LGHNA and CDR2 YNFKEQ. This CDR3 region has 14 residues. CDR3 sequence reads: CASSQDSSVATQYF. CDR3 coding DNA: TGTGCCAGCAGCCAAGATTCGTCAGTTGCGACCCAGTACTTC.

This sequence joins TRBV9 and TRBJ2-6; D remains ambiguous. From germline, CDR1 is SGDLS and CDR2 YYNGEE. The CDR3 length is 15 residues. V lost 2 bases to trimming and J lost 0 bases, with 6 bases between them. CDR3 region: CASSVFSSGANVLTF. CDR3 DNA: TGTGCCAGCAGCGTCTTTAGCTCTGGGGCCAACGTCCTGACTTTC.

The chain links TRBV14 to TRBJ1-1, with 7 bases aligning to TRBD1. The CDR3 loop spans 17 amino acids. V was clipped by 1 base and J by 3 bases; unmatched bases: 11. Germline loops: CDR1 SGHDN, CDR2 FVKESK. For the CDR3, the DNA is TGTGCCAGCAGCCAAGGTCGGAGGGGGCGCTTTGACACTGAAGCTTTCTTT. Translation gives CASSQGRRGRFDTEAFF.

The chain employs TRBV5-6 and TRBJ2-7; 9 bases fit TRBD1. The trim removed 0 bases at V and 0 bases at J, leaving 10 bases unmatched. CDR1 and CDR2 (germline): SGHDT, YYEEEE. This CDR3 is 18 amino acids long. The CDR3 sequence is CASSLEDRGSFSSYEQYF. CDR3 DNA sequence: TGTGCCAGCAGCTTGGAGGACAGGGGATCATTTAGCTCCTACGAGCAGTACTTC.

The chain is built from TRBV2 and TRBJ2-5; a weak D match, TRBD1 (6 bases). With 6 bases removed from V and 4 bases from J, the gap between germline ends came to 6 bases. The CDR3 has 11 amino acids. The germline CDR1 and CDR2 sequences are SNHLY and FYNNEI. CDR3 protein: CASRGAETQYF. In nucleotides, the CDR3 is TGTGCCAGCAGGGGGGCAGAGACCCAGTACTTC.

This chain uses TRBV5-1 with TRBJ1-5; D remains ambiguous. Germline CDR1 and CDR2: SGHRS and YFSETQ. V gave up 0 bases and J gave up 2 bases, with 9 bases separating them. This CDR3 has 15 amino acids. CDR3 region: CASSLDSNGNQPQHF. CDR3 coding DNA: TGCGCCAGCAGCTTGGACAGTAATGGCAATCAGCCCCAGCATTTT. The variable domain in full, completed from reference TRBV5-1 and TRBJ1-5, reads KAGVTQTPRYLIKTRGQQVTLSCSPISGHRSVSWYQQTPGQGLQFLFEYFSETQRNKGNFPGRFSGRQFSNSRSEMNVSTLELGDSALYLCASSLDSNGNQPQHFGDGTRLSIL.

This clone was seen a single time. The gene calls are TRBV10-1 and TRBJ2-3; 9 bases are a match to TRBD1. J gave up 2 bases and V 4 bases, and 16 bases lay outside the gene matches. The germline V gene has CDR1 WNHNN and CDR2 SYGVQD (reference sequence). The CDR3 has 19 residues. CDR3 amino acids: CASSAYRGQSPSSTDTQYF. In nucleotides, the CDR3 is TGCGCCAGCAGTGCTTACAGGGGGCAAAGCCCGAGCTCCACAGATACGCAGTATTTT.

The DNA for the CDR3 is TGTGCCAGCAGCTTAAATTCAGGGGGTAACTATGGCTACACCTTC. Encoded protein: CASSLNSGGNYGYTF. The chain uses TRBV7-3 and TRBJ1-2; 7 bases line up with TRBD1. This CDR3 spans 15 amino acids. Germline trimming cut 1 base from V and 1 base from J; bases unmatched to any gene: 3. Germline CDR1 is SGHTA and CDR2 is FQGTGA.

This chain connects TRBV7-9 to TRBJ2-7; 9 nucleotides agree with TRBD2. The CDR3 has 16 amino acids. Germline assignment: CDR1 SEHNR and CDR2 FQNEAQ (reference sequence). The J segment lost 0 bases and the V segment lost 5 bases, leaving 8 bases of the junction unmatched. The CDR3 loop reads CASSTSGGLSSYEQYF. The CDR3, as DNA: TGTGCCAGCAGCACAAGCGGGGGGCTTAGCTCCTACGAGCAGTACTTC.

The chain combines TRBV6-5 with TRBJ2-7, with 11 bases lining up with TRBD2. J gave up 3 bases and V 4 bases, and 5 bases lay outside the gene matches. Germline lookup yields CDR1 MNHEY and CDR2 SVGAGI. The CDR3 spans 15 residues. CDR3 region: CASSSRLAGSYEQYF. In DNA form, the CDR3 reads TGTGCCAGCAGTTCCCGACTAGCGGGGAGCTACGAGCAGTACTTC.

V is TRBV29-1 and J is TRBJ2-1; maybe TRBD2 (6 bases). With 3 bases removed from V and 5 bases from J, the gap between germline ends came to 11 bases. Per germline, CDR1 SQVTM and CDR2 ANQGSEA. This CDR3 region has 13 residues. The CDR3 coding sequence is TGCAGCGTTGAGGCGGGGTCCAACAATGAGCAGTTCTTC. This gives the protein CSVEAGSNNEQFF.